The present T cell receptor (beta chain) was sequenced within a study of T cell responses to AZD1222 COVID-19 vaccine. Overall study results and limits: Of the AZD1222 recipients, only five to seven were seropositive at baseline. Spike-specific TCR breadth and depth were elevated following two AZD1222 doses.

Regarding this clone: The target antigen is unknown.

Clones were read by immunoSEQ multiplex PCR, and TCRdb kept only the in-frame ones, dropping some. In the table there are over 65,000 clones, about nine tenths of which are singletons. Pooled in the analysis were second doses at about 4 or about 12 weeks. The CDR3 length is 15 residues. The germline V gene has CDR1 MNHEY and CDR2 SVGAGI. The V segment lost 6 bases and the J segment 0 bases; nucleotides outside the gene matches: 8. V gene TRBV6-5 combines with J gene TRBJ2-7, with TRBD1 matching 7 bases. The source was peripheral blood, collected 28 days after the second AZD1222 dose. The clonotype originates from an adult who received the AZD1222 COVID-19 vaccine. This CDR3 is CASRYSTGPSYEQYF. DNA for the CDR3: TGTGCCAGCAGATATTCGACAGGGCCCTCCTACGAGCAGTACTTC.